This TCR beta chain was profiled in a study of breast tumors, draining lymph nodes, adjacent tissues. Concerning this clonotype: Its antigen is still unknown.

CDR3 length: 13 residues. Germline CDR1 is SGHVS and CDR2 is FQNEAQ. V dropped 1 base and J dropped 11; count of bases not matched to a gene: 7. Whole-study findings and limits: The data were judged consistent with most tumor T cells coming from lymph node and expanding in tumor.

TCRdb independently ran MiXCR on the multiplex PCR reads; one entry per CDR3 protein. This sample has around 290,000 distinct CDR3 sequences, with over 25% found just once. Breast cancer patients provided tissue from their axillary draining lymph nodes. The sequencing sample was made of axillary lymph node tissue. This chain connects TRBV7-8 to TRBJ1-1; 7 nucleotides agree with TRBD1. This TCR was sampled from a female donor with breast cancer. Some clones in this sample may be carry-over from other donors' samples. Here the CDR3 DNA reads TGTGCCAGCAGCTTAGGTCGACAGGGTGGCGCTTTCTTT. It encodes CASSLGRQGGAFF.